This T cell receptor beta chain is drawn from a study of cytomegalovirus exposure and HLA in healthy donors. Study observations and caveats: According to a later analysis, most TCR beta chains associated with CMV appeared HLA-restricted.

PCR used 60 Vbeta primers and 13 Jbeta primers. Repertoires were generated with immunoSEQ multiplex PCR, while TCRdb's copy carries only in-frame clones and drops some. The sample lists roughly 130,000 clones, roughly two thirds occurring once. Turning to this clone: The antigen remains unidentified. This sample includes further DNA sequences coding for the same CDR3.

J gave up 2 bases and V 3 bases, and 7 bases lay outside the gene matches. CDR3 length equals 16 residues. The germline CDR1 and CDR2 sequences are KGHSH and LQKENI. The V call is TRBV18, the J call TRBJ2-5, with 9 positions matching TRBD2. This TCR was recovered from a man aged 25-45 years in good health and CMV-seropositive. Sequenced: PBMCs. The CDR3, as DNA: TGTGCCAGCTCACCCGGAGTAGCGGGAGCACAAGAGACCCAGTACTTC. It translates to CASSPGVAGAQETQYF.